The 24 T cell receptor beta chains reported below all come from one sample, sequenced in a study of T cells in Graves' hyperthyroidism and ophthalmopathy. RNA transcripts yielded amplified TCR beta CDR3 regions. HTBI primers drove first-round RT-PCR of the TCR CDR3. In TCRdb, the multiplex PCR reads were re-called with MiXCR into one record per CDR3 protein. This table holds some 600,000 distinct CDR3 sequences, approximately 14% found once. Sequencing was performed on blood. The receptors come from a woman aged 25 to 39 with Graves' hyperthyroidism that later progressed to Graves' ophthalmopathy.

This clonotype was counted many times. This chain links TRBV30 with TRBJ1-1; D is undetermined. CDR3 length: 14 residues. CDR1 and CDR2 from the germline V gene are GTSNPN and SVGIG (reference sequence). Trimming cost V 5 bases and J 1 base, with 14 bases left between them. CDR3 protein: CAWGWRVGNTEAFF. The CDR3 bases are TGTGCCTGGGGTTGGCGGGTCGGGAACACTGAAGCTTTCTTT.

This clonotype was found a few times. The rearrangement links TRBV5-1 to TRBJ2-5, with 7 bases identical to TRBD1. Trimming took 2 bases from V and 5 from J; bases not matched to a gene: 9. The CDR3 covers 15 residues. Germline lookup yields CDR1 SGHRS and CDR2 YFSETQ. This chain's CDR3 is CASSFGTVTLETQYF. DNA for the CDR3: TGCGCCAGCAGCTTTGGGACAGTGACCTTGGAGACCCAGTACTTC. Together with reference TRBV5-1 and TRBJ2-5, the CDR3 gives the full variable domain: KAGVTQTPRYLIKTRGQQVTLSCSPISGHRSVSWYQQTPGQGLQFLFEYFSETQRNKGNFPGRFSGRQFSNSRSEMNVSTLELGDSALYLCASSFGTVTLETQYFGPGTRLLVL.

This clonotype was recorded at least ten times. The chain joins TRBV27 to TRBJ1-2; 7 bases match TRBD1. The CDR3 is 15 amino acids. Germline CDR1 is MNHEY and CDR2 is SMNVEV (reference sequence). Losses at the gene ends were 5 bases for V and 1 base for J; bases not matched to a gene: 7. DNA of the CDR3: TGTGCCAGCAGTCCCATGGGACAGATTAACTATGGCTACACCTTC. This sequence encodes CASSPMGQINYGYTF.

This clonotype was found many times. The gene calls are TRBV13 and TRBJ2-7; perhaps TRBD2 as D (6 bases). Trimming shortened V by 8 bases and J by 2 bases, and 16 bases separated the two germline ends. The CDR3 extends over 14 amino acids. CDR1 PRHDT and CDR2 FYEKMQ come from the germline V gene (reference sequence). CDR3 in amino acids: CASSLIGRTYEQYF. CDR3 DNA sequence: TGTGCCAGCTCCTTAATAGGGAGGACCTACGAGCAGTACTTC.

In this sample, this clonotype turned up many times. J is TRBJ2-7 and V is TRBV11-1; weak D call: TRBD2 (6 bases). Between the trimmed V and J ends, which lost 5 bases and 3 bases, there was a span of 17 bases. The CDR3 consists of 15 residues. The germline V gene has CDR1 SGHAT and CDR2 FQDESV (reference sequence). The CDR3 nucleotides are TGTGCCAGCAGCCCCACTGGCGGGATCATCTACGAGCAGTACTTC. It encodes CASSPTGGIIYEQYF.

A word on this clonotype: A much larger clone differs from this one at a single base, so this may be a read error. CDR3 sequence reads: CANSPGPETQYF. As DNA, the CDR3 is TGTGCCAACTCCCCCGGCCCAGAGACCCAGTACTTC. The chain carries TRBV18 and TRBJ2-5, with D unresolved. V gave up 10 bases and J gave up 4 bases, with 13 bases separating them. The germline CDR1 and CDR2 sequences are KGHSH and LQKENI. The CDR3 covers 12 residues.

The chain recombines TRBV12-3 or TRBV12-4 with TRBJ2-5, with TRBD2 matching over 12 bases. This CDR3 has 17 amino acids. The V gene end was trimmed by 5 bases and the J gene end by 4 bases; junction bases not matched to a gene: 11. CDR3 in DNA: TGTGCCAGCAGTCGTCTTGGACTAGCGGGAAGTGGAGAGACCCAGTACTTC. This encodes CASSRLGLAGSGETQYF.

As DNA, the CDR3 is TGCGCCAGCAGCTCCCGACACCACGAGCAGTACTTC. It translates to CASSSRHHEQYF. This chain joins TRBV5-1 and TRBJ2-7; D is unresolved. Germline V gives CDR1 SGHRS, CDR2 YFSETQ. The CDR3 is 12 residues long. Trimming stripped 3 bases from V and 5 bases from J, with 9 bases between.

A few counts support this clonotype. CDR3 DNA: TGTGCCAGCAGCTTAGGAGGCACCGGACCTTCCTACGAGCAGTACTTC. Amino acid sequence: CASSLGGTGPSYEQYF. V is TRBV13 and J is TRBJ2-7; D not resolved. With 0 bases removed from V and 1 base from J, the gap between germline ends came to 13 bases. The CDR3 runs to 16 residues. Per the germline V gene, CDR1 is PRHDT and CDR2 is FYEKMQ (reference sequence).

This clonotype was detected ten times or more. The rearrangement uses TRBV7-9 and TRBJ1-3; TRBD1 is a possible D gene (6 bases). From germline, CDR1 is SEHNR and CDR2 FQNEAQ (reference sequence). The CDR3 loop spans 17 amino acids. V dropped 2 bases and J dropped 0 bases, with 14 bases sitting between them. The CDR3 here is CASSLMAGEISGNTIYF. In nucleotides, the CDR3 is TGTGCCAGCAGCTTAATGGCAGGGGAGATCTCTGGAAACACCATATATTTT.

This clonotype came up many times. The gene calls are TRBV7-3 and TRBJ1-2; 8 nucleotides line up with TRBD1. Unmatched junction bases numbered 9, after V lost 6 bases and J lost 3 bases. The CDR3 covers 15 residues. CDR1 SGHTA and CDR2 FQGTGA come from the germline V gene. The CDR3 loop is CASSPVSGGHYGYTF. CDR3 DNA: TGTGCCAGCAGTCCCGTCTCAGGGGGCCACTATGGCTACACCTTC.

The J gene is TRBJ2-2, the V gene TRBV20-1, with 7 positions matching TRBD1. V lost 5 bases to trimming and J lost 2 bases; unmatched junction nucleotides: 11. Germline loops: CDR1 DFQATT, CDR2 SNEGSKA (reference sequence). CDR3 length: 16 residues. Written as DNA, the CDR3 is TGCAGTGCTCTCCCGGACAGGCGAACCAACACCGGGGAGCTGTTTTTT. Protein product: CSALPDRRTNTGELFF.

This clonotype was seen ten or more times. Germline and junction disagree at one end, which may indicate a read error. The chain employs TRBV2 and TRBJ1-5, with D uncertain. The CDR3 is 14 residues long. The germline V gene has CDR1 SNHLY and CDR2 FYNNEI. The CDR3 protein is CASREEFSNQPQHF. Here the CDR3 DNA reads TGTGCCAGCAGGGAAGAATTTAGCAATCAGCCCCAGCATTTT. Drawing the rest from reference TRBV2 and TRBJ1-5, the complete variable domain is EPEVTQTPSHQVTQMGQEVILRCVPISNHLYFYWYRQILGQKVEFLVSFYNNEISEKSEIFDDQFSVERPDGSNFTLKIRSTKLEDSAMYFCASREEFSNQPQHFGDGTRLSIL.

CDR3 nucleotides: TGCAGTGCTAGAACTCCTCCGGATACGCAGTATTTT. Protein product: CSARTPPDTQYF. V gene TRBV20-1 combines with J gene TRBJ2-3, with D unresolved. The CDR3 totals 12 residues. V was cut by 2 bases and J by 6 bases, with 9 bases left in between. Germline loops: CDR1 DFQATT, CDR2 SNEGSKA (reference sequence).

The V gene is TRBV7-9, the J gene TRBJ1-5; D possibly corresponds to TRBD1 (6 bases). This CDR3 spans 13 amino acids. V gave up 8 bases and J gave up 6 bases, with 14 bases separating them. Per the germline V gene, CDR1 is SEHNR and CDR2 is FQNEAQ (reference sequence). The CDR3 DNA follows: TGTGCCAGCTCCCGGGGGCCAGGTCAGCCCCAGCATTTT. Its protein is CASSRGPGQPQHF.

As for this clonotype: The germline gene is not matched at one end of the junction; a read error may be the cause. The CDR3 DNA follows: TGCAGTGCTCTCGGTCAGGGGACTGAAGCTCTCTTT. Its translation is CSALGQGTEALF. The chain links TRBV20-1 to TRBJ1-1; D may be TRBD1 (6 bases). The CDR3 has 12 amino acids. Germline V gene data show CDR1 as DFQATT and CDR2 as SNEGSKA (reference sequence).

In the case of this clonotype: A much larger clonotype is one base distant, so this may be a read error. The rearrangement uses TRBV6-2 or TRBV6-3 and TRBJ2-7; the D is unclear. V lost 6 bases and J lost 6, with 12 bases in between. Germline V lookup: CDR1 MNHEY, CDR2 SVGEGT. The CDR3 sequence is 12 residues long. Written as DNA, the CDR3 is TGTGCCAGCAGCCGACTCAGTGCCGAGCAGTACTTC. Encoded protein: CASSRLSAEQYF.

This clonotype was observed a handful of times. V is TRBV28 and J is TRBJ1-3; 11 nucleotides match TRBD1. From germline, CDR1 is MDHEN and CDR2 SYDVKM. CDR3 length: 14 amino acids. V lost 8 bases to trimming and J lost 1 base; unmatched junction nucleotides: 1. The CDR3 reads CASWDRGSGNTIYF. The CDR3 nucleotides read TGTGCCAGCTGGGACAGGGGGTCTGGAAACACCATATATTTT.

This clonotype was counted only a few times. The chain joins TRBV10-1 to TRBJ1-4; 7 bases match TRBD1. After removal of 4 bases from V and 8 bases from J, the junction contained 7 bases not matched to a gene. There are 14 residues in the CDR3. The germline V gene encodes CDR1 WNHNN and CDR2 SYGVQD (reference sequence). The CDR3 loop is CASSAGQLGEKLFF. Written as DNA, the CDR3 is TGCGCCAGCAGTGCGGGACAGCTCGGGGAAAAACTGTTTTTT.

This clonotype was detected only a few times. The rearrangement uses TRBV28 and TRBJ2-1; 15 bases map to TRBD2. J was trimmed by 0 bases and V by 3 bases; bases with no gene match: 6. The CDR3 is 19 amino acids. Germline V gene data show CDR1 as MDHEN and CDR2 as SYDVKM. The CDR3 bases are TGTGCCAGCAGTTTCGGACTAGCGGGAGGGCCAGGCTCCTACAATGAGCAGTTCTTC. This codes for CASSFGLAGGPGSYNEQFF. The complete variable domain, with remaining parts taken from reference TRBV28 and TRBJ2-1, reads DVKVTQSSRYLVKRTGEKVFLECVQDMDHENMFWYRQDPGLGLRLIYFSYDVKMKEKGDIPEGYSVSREKKERFSLILESASTNQTSMYLCASSFGLAGGPGSYNEQFFGPGTRLTVL.

In this sample, this clonotype turned up many times. CDR3 in DNA: TGTGCCAGCAGTCCTCCGGAGACCAATGAGCAGTTCTTC. Its translation: CASSPPETNEQFF. The V call is TRBV12-3 or TRBV12-4, the J call TRBJ2-1; D is undetermined. This CDR3 spans 13 amino acids. The V end was cut by 5 bases, the J end by 6 bases, with 11 bases between.

This clonotype has only a few counts. This chain joins TRBV11-3 and TRBJ2-7; 10 bases line up with TRBD2. Trimming at V came to 2 bases and at J to 5 bases, leaving 12 bases not matched to a gene. The CDR3 is 17 residues long. Germline V gene data show CDR1 as SGHNT and CDR2 as YENEEA. The CDR3 nucleotides read TGTGCCAGCAGCTTATCCCCTAGCGGGAGAGGGAATGACGAGCAGTACTTC. Its translation is CASSLSPSGRGNDEQYF.

This clonotype occurred many times. CDR3: CASSLDRAQETQYF. CDR3 nucleotides: TGTGCCAGCAGCTTAGACAGGGCTCAAGAGACCCAGTACTTC. This chain joins TRBV7-2 and TRBJ2-5; TRBD1 might be the D (6 bases). CDR1 SGHTA and CDR2 FQGNSA come from the germline V gene. This CDR3 spans 14 amino acids. Trimming stripped 1 base from V and 2 bases from J, with 8 bases between. The entire variable domain, with the rest obtained from reference TRBV7-2 and TRBJ2-5, is as follows: GAGVSQSPSNKVTEKGKDVELRCDPISGHTALYWYRQSLGQGLEFLIYFQGNSAPDKSGLPSDRFSAERTGGSVSTLTIQRTQQEDSAVYLCASSLDRAQETQYFGPGTRLLVL.

This clonotype showed up just a few times. The rearrangement links TRBV19 to TRBJ1-2; D perhaps matches TRBD1 (6 bases). Trimming stripped 3 bases from V and 6 bases from J, with 14 bases between. The CDR3 totals 14 residues. In germline, CDR1 is LNHDA, CDR2 SQIVND (reference sequence). The CDR3 sequence is CASSIYGGRDGYTF. CDR3 nucleotide sequence: TGTGCCAGTAGTATTTACGGGGGGCGCGATGGCTACACCTTC.